This T cell receptor (beta chain) came from a study of control samples from healthy donors and cancer patients. CDR3 length equals 15 residues. This clone was seen once. Using immunoSEQ multiplex PCR, the repertoire was profiled, and TCRdb retains in-frame clones only, with some absent. This table has 150,000 to 200,000 clones, 80% to 90% appearing once. This TCR was sampled from a man aged 25-45 years in good health. The chain carries TRBV21-1 and TRBJ2-7; TRBD1 reflects the table's D call only, with no check against the DNA. TRBV21-1 is flagged as a pseudogene. The sequencing input was blood. The CDR3 nucleotides read TGTGCCAGCAGCAAAGGGACAGGGGAACACTACGAGCAGTACTTC. As protein: CASSKGTGEHYEQYF.